The clone carrying this T cell receptor beta chain was recorded many times. Its antigen is currently unknown. Individually, cDNA molecules had unique molecular identifiers attached to them. TCRdb reprocessed the 5' RACE reads with MiXCR, giving one entry per CDR3 protein. The data contain over 60,000 distinct CDR3 sequences, over 9.5% of them singletons. The germline V and J ends were trimmed by 5 bases and 0 bases, with 13 bases remaining between them. Germline CDR1 reads SGHVS; CDR2 reads FNYEAQ. This CDR3 has 15 residues. This sample is drawn from a study of early T cells in non-severe SARS-CoV-2 infection. At the level of the study: Unsorted whole-blood RNA was sequenced in bulk, leaving chains unpaired.

Study-level results: The matching step, a VDJdb search, favored anti-spike CD8 responses and missed private and CD4 specificities.

The V gene is TRBV7-6, the J gene TRBJ2-5; D uncertain. The clonotype was recovered from an adult who was a healthcare worker with PCR-confirmed SARS-CoV-2 infection or an uninfected control (not recorded which). The sample was whole blood, taken at baseline. This CDR3 reads CASSTFSGYQETQYF. DNA for the CDR3: TGTGCCAGCAGCACTTTTTCTGGATACCAAGAGACCCAGTACTTC.